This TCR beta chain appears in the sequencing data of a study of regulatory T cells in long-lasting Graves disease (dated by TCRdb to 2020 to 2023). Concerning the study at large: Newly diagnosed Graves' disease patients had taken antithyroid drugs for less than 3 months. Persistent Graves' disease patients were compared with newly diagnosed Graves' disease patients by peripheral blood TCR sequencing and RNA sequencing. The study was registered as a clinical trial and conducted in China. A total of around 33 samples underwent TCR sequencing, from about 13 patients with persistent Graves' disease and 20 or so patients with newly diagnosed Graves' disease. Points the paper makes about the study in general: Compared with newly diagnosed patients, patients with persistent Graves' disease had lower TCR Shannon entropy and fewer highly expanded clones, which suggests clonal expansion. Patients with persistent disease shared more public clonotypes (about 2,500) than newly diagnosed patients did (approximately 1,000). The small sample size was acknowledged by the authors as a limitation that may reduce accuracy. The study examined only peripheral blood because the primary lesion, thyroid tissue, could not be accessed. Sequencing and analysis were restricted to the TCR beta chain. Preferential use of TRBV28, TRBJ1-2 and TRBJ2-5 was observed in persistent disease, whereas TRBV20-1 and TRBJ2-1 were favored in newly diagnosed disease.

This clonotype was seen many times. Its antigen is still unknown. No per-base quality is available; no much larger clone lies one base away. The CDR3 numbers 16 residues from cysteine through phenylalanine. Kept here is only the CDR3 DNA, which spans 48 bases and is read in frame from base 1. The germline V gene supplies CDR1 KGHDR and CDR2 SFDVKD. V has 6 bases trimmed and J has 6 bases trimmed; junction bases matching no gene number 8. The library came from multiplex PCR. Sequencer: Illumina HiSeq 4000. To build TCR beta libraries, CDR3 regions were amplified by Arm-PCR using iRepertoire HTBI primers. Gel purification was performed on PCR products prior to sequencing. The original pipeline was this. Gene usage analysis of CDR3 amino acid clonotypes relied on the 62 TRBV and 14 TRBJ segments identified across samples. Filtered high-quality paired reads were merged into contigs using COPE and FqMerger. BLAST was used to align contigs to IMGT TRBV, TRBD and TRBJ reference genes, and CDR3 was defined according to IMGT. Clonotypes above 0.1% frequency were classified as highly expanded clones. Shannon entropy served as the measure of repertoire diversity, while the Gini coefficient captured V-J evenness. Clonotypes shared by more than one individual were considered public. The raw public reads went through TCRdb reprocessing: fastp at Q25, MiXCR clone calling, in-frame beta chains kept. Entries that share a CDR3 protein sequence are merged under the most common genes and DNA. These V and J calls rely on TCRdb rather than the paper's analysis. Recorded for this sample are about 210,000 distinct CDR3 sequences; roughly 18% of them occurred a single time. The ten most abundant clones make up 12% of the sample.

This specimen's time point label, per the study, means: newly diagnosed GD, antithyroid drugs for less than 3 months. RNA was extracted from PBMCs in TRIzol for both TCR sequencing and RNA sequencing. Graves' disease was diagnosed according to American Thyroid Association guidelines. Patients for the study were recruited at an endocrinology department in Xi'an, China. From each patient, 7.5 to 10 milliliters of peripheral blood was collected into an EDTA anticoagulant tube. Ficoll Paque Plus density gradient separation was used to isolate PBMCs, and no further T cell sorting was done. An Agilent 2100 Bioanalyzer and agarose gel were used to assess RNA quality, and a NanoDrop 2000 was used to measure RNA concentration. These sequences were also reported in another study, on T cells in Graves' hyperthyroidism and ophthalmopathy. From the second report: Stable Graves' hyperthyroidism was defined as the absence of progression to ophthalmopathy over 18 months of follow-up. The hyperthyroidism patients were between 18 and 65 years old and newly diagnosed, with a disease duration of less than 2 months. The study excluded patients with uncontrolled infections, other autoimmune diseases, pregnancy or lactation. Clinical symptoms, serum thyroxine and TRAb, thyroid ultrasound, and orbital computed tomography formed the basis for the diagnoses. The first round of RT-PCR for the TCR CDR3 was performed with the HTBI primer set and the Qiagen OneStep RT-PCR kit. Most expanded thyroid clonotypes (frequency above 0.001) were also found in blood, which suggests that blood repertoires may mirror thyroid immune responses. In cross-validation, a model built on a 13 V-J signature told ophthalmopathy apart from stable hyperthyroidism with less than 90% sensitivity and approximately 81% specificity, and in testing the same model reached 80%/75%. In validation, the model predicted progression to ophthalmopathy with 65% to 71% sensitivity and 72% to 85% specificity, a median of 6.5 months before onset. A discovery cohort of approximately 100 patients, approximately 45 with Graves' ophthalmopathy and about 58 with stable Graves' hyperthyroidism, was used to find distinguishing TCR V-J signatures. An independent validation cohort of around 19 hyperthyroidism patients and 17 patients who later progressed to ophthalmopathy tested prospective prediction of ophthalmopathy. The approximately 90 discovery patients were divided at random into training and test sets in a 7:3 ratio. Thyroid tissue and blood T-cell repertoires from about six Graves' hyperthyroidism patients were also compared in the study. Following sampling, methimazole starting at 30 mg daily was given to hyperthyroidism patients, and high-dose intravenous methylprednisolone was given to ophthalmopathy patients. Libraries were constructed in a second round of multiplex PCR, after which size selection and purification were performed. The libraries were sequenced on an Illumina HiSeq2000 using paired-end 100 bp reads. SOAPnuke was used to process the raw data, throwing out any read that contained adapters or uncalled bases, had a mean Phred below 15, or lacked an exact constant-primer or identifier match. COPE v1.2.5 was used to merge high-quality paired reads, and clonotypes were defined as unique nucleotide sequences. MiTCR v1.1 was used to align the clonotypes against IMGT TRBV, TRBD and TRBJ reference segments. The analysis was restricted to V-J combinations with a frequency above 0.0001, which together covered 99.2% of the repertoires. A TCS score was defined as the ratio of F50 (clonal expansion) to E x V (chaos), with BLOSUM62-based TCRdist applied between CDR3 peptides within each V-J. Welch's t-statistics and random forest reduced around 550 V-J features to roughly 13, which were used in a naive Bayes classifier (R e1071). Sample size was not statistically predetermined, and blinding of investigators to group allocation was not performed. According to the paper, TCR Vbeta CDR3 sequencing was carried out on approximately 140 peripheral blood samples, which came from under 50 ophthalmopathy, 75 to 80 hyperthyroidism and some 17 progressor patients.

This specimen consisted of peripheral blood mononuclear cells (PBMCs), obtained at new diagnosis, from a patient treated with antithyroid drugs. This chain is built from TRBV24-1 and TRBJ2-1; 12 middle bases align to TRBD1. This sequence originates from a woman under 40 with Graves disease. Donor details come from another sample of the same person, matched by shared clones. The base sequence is TGTGCCACCAGTAAAGGGGGGACAGGGGGCCTCAATGAGCAGTTCTTC. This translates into CATSKGGTGGLNEQFF.